The rows below give T cell receptor beta chains drawn from one sample of a study of OX40 agonist ivuxolimab in advanced cancers. Profiled with immunoSEQ multiplex PCR; TCRdb holds only in-frame clones, not every one. The repertoire includes 95,000 to 120,000 clones, approximately 90% of them detected once, and roughly 0.66% sits in the top ten. The source material was CD4+ or CD8+ T cells sorted from blood, sampled in a trial of the OX40 agonist ivuxolimab. Receptors were obtained from an adult with an advanced solid tumor such as melanoma, head and neck, liver or kidney cancer. CDR3s include the opening cysteine and the closing phenylalanine or tryptophan. A D gene is named only where the DNA matches it firmly. Clone size, where shown, is once, few, many, or a class for clones that have expanded.

CDR3,DNA,J,V,size,D,length
CASSPQWRDNEQFF,TGTGCCAGCTCACCCCAGTGGAGAGACAATGAGCAGTTCTTC,TRBJ2-1,TRBV18,-,-,14
CASSSGRAYGYTF,TGCGCCAGCAGTTCGGGACGGGCCTATGGCTACACCTTC,TRBJ1-2,TRBV10-1,-,-,13
CASSEGARGEGETQYF,TGTGCCAGCAGTGAAGGGGCGAGGGGCGAGGGGGAGACCCAGTACTTC,TRBJ2-5,TRBV6-1,once,-,16
CASSYSGGSSGANVLTF,TGCGCCAGCAGCTACTCCGGGGGTAGCTCTGGGGCCAACGTCCTGACTTTC,TRBJ2-6,TRBV5-1,once,-,17
CASSLARENGYTF,TGTGCCAGCAGCTTAGCACGAGAAAATGGCTACACCTTC,TRBJ1-2,TRBV7-6,-,-,13
CASSQNRAGNIQYF,TGTGCCAGCAGTCAAAACAGGGCTGGAAACATTCAGTACTTC,TRBJ2-4,TRBV27,-,-,14
CASRRDNDEQYF,TGTGCCAGCAGAAGGGACAACGACGAGCAGTACTTC,TRBJ2-7,TRBV6-1,-,-,12
CASSLDRGGGTQYF,TGCGCCAGCAGCTTGGACAGGGGTGGTGGTACGCAGTATTTT,TRBJ2-3,TRBV5-1,-,TRBD1,14
CASSTGNTIYF,TGTGCCAGCAGCACGGGAAACACCATATATTTT,TRBJ1-3,TRBV9,once,-,11
CASSHRDNSPLHF,TGTGCCAGCTCTCACAGGGATAATTCACCCCTCCACTTT,TRBJ1-6,TRBV25-1,-,-,13
CASSTADSYEQYF,TGTGCCAGCTCAACTGCGGACTCCTACGAGCAGTACTTC,TRBJ2-7,TRBV18,-,-,13
CASSFPGGGYETQYF,TGTGCCAGCAGCTTCCCCGGGGGGGGGTATGAGACCCAGTACTTC,TRBJ2-5,TRBV11-2,-,TRBD2,15
CASSLSGGRLGSSNQPQHF,TGTGCCAGCAGTTTATCGGGGGGGAGGCTGGGTTCCAGCAATCAGCCCCAGCATTTT,TRBJ1-5,TRBV27,-,-,19
CASSRLAGNTDTQYF,TGTGCCAGCAGTCGGCTAGCGGGGAACACAGATACGCAGTATTTT,TRBJ2-3,TRBV2,-,TRBD2,15
CASNKTGVRYEQYF,TGTGCCAGCAACAAGACAGGGGTAAGGTACGAGCAGTACTTC,TRBJ2-7,TRBV7-9,once,TRBD1,14